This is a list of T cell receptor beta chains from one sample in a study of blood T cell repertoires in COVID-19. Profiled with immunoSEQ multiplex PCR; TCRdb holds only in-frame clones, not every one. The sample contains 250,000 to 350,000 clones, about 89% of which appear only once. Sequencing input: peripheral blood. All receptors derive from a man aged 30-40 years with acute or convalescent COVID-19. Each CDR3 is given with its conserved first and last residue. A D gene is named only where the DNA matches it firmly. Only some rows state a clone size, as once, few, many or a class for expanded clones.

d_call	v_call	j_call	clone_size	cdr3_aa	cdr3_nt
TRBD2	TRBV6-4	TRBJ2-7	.	CASSPLAGSYEQYF	TGTGCCAGCAGCCCACTAGCGGGTAGTTACGAGCAGTACTTC
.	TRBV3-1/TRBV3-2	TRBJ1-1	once	CASSQDVITEAFF	TGTGCCAGCAGCCAAGACGTTATTACTGAAGCTTTCTTT
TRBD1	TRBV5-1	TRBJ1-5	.	CASSFGTGRGPQHF	TGCGCCAGCAGCTTCGGGACAGGCCGTGGGCCCCAGCATTTT
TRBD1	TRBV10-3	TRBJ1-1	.	CAINLDRATEAFF	TGTGCCATCAATCTAGACAGGGCCACTGAAGCTTTCTTT
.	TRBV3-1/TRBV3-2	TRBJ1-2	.	CASSQDRSGYTF	TGTGCCAGCAGCCAAGATCGCAGTGGCTACACCTTC
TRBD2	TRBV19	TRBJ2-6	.	CASGLAGGRSRSGANVLTF	TGTGCCAGTGGACTAGCGGGGGGCCGATCCCGCTCTGGGGCCAACGTCCTGACTTTC
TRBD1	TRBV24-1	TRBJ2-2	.	CATSDSGQGEGGELFF	TGTGCCACCAGTGATAGCGGACAGGGAGAGGGCGGGGAGCTGTTTTTT
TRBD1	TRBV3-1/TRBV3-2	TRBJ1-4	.	CASSPPTGVGEKLFF	TGTGCCAGCAGCCCTCCGACAGGGGTTGGCGAAAAACTGTTTTTT
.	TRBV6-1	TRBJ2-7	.	CASSVRPVGWETRPDEQYF	TGTGCCAGCAGTGTCCGCCCCGTCGGCTGGGAGACGCGGCCGGACGAGCAGTACTTC
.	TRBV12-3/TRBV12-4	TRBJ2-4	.	CASSPSGEIQYF	TGTGCCAGCAGCCCCAGTGGGGAGATTCAGTACTTC
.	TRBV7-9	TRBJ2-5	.	CASSWGIKETQYF	TGTGCCAGCAGCTGGGGCATTAAAGAGACCCAGTACTTC
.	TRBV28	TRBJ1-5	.	CASRSRGDGDGNQPQHF	TGTGCCAGCAGGAGCCGGGGGGATGGCGATGGCAATCAGCCCCAGCATTTT
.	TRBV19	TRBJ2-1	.	CASSISRILGEQFF	TGTGCCAGTAGTATTTCGCGGATCCTCGGGGAGCAGTTCTTC
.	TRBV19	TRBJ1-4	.	CACRDANEKLFF	TGTGCCTGCAGGGATGCTAATGAAAAACTGTTTTTT
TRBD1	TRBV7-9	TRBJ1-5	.	CASSLVTGLNNQPQHF	TGTGCCAGCAGCTTAGTGACAGGGCTCAACAATCAGCCCCAGCATTTT
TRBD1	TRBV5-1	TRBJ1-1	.	CASSRGQTNTEAFF	TGCGCCAGCAGCCGGGGACAGACGAACACTGAAGCTTTCTTT
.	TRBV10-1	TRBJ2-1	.	CASSGTALGSYNEQFF	TGCGCCAGCAGTGGGACAGCCCTAGGGTCCTACAATGAGCAGTTCTTC
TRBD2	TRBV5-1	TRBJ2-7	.	CASSLSGLGLPYEQYF	TGCGCCAGCAGCCTCTCCGGACTAGGCCTCCCCTACGAGCAGTACTTC
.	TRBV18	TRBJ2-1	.	CASSPGGRRNEQFF	TGTGCCAGCTCACCAGGGGGGAGGCGGAATGAGCAGTTCTTC
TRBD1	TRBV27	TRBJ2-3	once	CASGPGQEITDTQYF	TGTGCCAGCGGACCGGGACAGGAGATCACAGATACGCAGTATTTT
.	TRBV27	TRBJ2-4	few	CANSNPEAAKNIQYF	TGTGCCAACTCAAACCCGGAGGCGGCCAAAAACATTCAGTACTTC
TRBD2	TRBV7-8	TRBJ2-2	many	CASSPRLAATGELFF	TGTGCCAGCAGCCCCCGACTAGCAGCGACCGGGGAGCTGTTTTTT
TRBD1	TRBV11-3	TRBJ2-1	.	CASSLEGTGGNEQFF	TGTGCCAGCAGCTTAGAAGGGACAGGGGGCAATGAGCAGTTCTTC
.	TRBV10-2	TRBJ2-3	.	CASSEGDSTDTQYF	TGCGCCAGCAGTGAGGGAGACAGCACAGATACGCAGTATTTT
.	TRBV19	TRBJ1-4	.	CASSDNREFDEKLFF	TGTGCCAGTAGTGACAACAGGGAATTCGATGAAAAACTGTTTTTT
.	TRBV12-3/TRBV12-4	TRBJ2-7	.	CASSLGRF	TGTGCCAGCAGTTTGGGGCGCTTC
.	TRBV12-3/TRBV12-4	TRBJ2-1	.	CASSLRGEQFF	TGTGCCAGCAGTTTAAGGGGTGAGCAGTTCTTC
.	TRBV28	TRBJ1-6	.	CASSRVDNSPLHF	TGTGCCAGCAGCAGGGTGGATAATTCACCCCTCCACTTT
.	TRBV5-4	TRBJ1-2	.	CASSPAGDTYGYTF	TGTGCCAGCAGCCCGGCGGGGGATACTTATGGCTACACCTTC